The 23 T cell receptor beta chains in this list originate from one sample, sequenced in a study of cytomegalovirus exposure and HLA in healthy donors. This PCR relied on a set of 60 Vbeta primers and 13 Jbeta primers. The data were produced by immunoSEQ multiplex PCR, yet TCRdb's version contains in-frame clones alone and is incomplete. Of 93,000 or so clones in the sample, approximately 84% were seen once. The specimen was PBMCs. The receptor set was obtained from a woman between 18 and 29 years old in good health and CMV-seropositive.

The chain links TRBV4-1 to TRBJ2-7, with 10 bases identical to TRBD2. The CDR3 contains 15 residues. Germline-derived CDR1 and CDR2 are MGHRA and YSYEKL. V lost 4 bases, J lost 3 bases, and 6 bases stayed unmatched. The CDR3 is CASSPLAGDNYEQYF. DNA of the CDR3: TGCGCCAGCAGCCCTCTAGCGGGAGACAACTACGAGCAGTACTTC.

The CDR3 sequence: CSVGAGSDTQYF. As DNA, the CDR3 is TGCAGCGTAGGGGCGGGGTCAGATACGCAGTATTTT. The V gene is TRBV29-1, the J gene TRBJ2-3; tentatively, D is TRBD2 (6 bases). The CDR3 sequence is 12 residues long. CDR1 is SQVTM and CDR2 is ANQGSEA in the germline V gene. Deletions cut 6 bases from V and 4 bases from J, with 11 bases between.

The chain couples TRBV7-9 to TRBJ2-2, with D hard to call. V lost 2 bases to trimming and J lost 13 bases, with 11 bases between them. This CDR3 has 12 amino acids. The V gene's germline CDR1 is SEHNR and CDR2 FQNEAQ (reference sequence). CDR3 protein: CASSLFHKLLFF. The CDR3 DNA sequence: TGTGCCAGCAGCTTATTTCACAAGTTGCTGTTTTTT.

The chain combines TRBV7-9 with TRBJ1-1, with unresolved D. The CDR3 totals 13 residues. Per germline, CDR1 SEHNR and CDR2 FQNEAQ (reference sequence). The V end was cut by 6 bases, the J end by 1 base, with 9 bases between. CDR3 sequence: CASSSEQNTEAFF. CDR3 nucleotide sequence: TGTGCCAGCAGTTCCGAACAGAACACTGAAGCTTTCTTT.

The J gene is TRBJ1-5, the V gene TRBV28, with 9 bases identical to TRBD1. The CDR3 is made up of 15 amino acids. V gave up 4 bases and J gave up 7 bases; unmatched junction bases: 8. Germline V gene lookup returns CDR1 MDHEN and CDR2 SYDVKM. The CDR3 loop reads CASSSPPQGAQPQHF. In DNA form, the CDR3 reads TGTGCCAGCAGTTCCCCCCCACAGGGGGCACAGCCCCAGCATTTT.

J is TRBJ2-6 and V is TRBV5-1, with D uncertain. In germline, CDR1 is SGHRS, CDR2 YFSETQ. The CDR3 covers 14 residues. The V end lost 5 bases, the J end lost 0 bases, and 6 bases lay between the germline ends. CDR3 in amino acids: CASRGSSGANVLTF. CDR3 nucleotide sequence: TGCGCCAGCAGGGGCTCCTCTGGGGCCAACGTCCTGACTTTC.

The chain couples TRBV4-1 to TRBJ1-4; TRBD1 matches 11 bases. Germline V lookup: CDR1 MGHRA, CDR2 YSYEKL. The length of the CDR3 is 18 residues. Trimming cost V 6 bases and J 5 bases; bases outside gene matches: 14. The CDR3 bases are TGCGCCAGCAGTCGGGGCTCCGTTGGGACAGGGGGAAATGAAAAACTGTTTTTT. Encoded protein: CASSRGSVGTGGNEKLFF.

V usage is TRBV5-1 and J usage is TRBJ2-7; D may be TRBD1 (6 bases). CDR3 length equals 15 residues. The germline V gene encodes CDR1 SGHRS and CDR2 YFSETQ. V shed 7 bases and J shed 2 bases, with 19 bases lying between them. Written as DNA, the CDR3 is TGCGCCAGCCGAAAAGGGAACACAGGGACCTACGAGCAGTACTTC. Its protein product is CASRKGNTGTYEQYF.

V gene TRBV7-2 combines with J gene TRBJ2-1, with TRBD2 matching 7 bases. J lost 4 bases, V lost 0 bases, and 3 bases had no gene match. Germline CDR1 is SGHTA and CDR2 is FQGNSA. This CDR3 region has 15 residues. CDR3 sequence (DNA): TGTGCCAGCAGCTTAGCGGGGGGGGATTACAATGAGCAGTTCTTC. Translating it yields CASSLAGGDYNEQFF.

The gene calls are TRBV5-8 and TRBJ1-5, with D maybe TRBD1 (5 bases). The CDR3 sequence is 13 residues long. V gave up 5 bases and J gave up 6 bases, with 12 bases separating them. CDR1 and CDR2 from the germline V gene are SGHTS and YDEGEE. Here the CDR3 DNA reads TGTGCCAGCAGTCAGGGTTTGGTTCAGCCCCAGCATTTT. It specifies CASSQGLVQPQHF.

This rearrangement joins TRBV9 to TRBJ1-1; D unresolved. Germline CDR1 and CDR2: SGDLS and YYNGEE. The length of the CDR3 is 15 residues. Between the trimmed V and J ends, which lost 0 bases and 0 bases, there was a span of 9 bases. CDR3 protein: CASSVDGDMNTEAFF. The DNA for the CDR3 is TGTGCCAGCAGCGTAGACGGTGACATGAACACTGAAGCTTTCTTT.

The chain links TRBV11-3 to TRBJ2-2, with 8 bases identical to TRBD2. After removal of 3 bases from V and 6 bases from J, the junction contained 6 bases not matched to a gene. This CDR3 is 15 amino acids long. Germline V gene data show CDR1 as SGHNT and CDR2 as YENEEA. In DNA, the CDR3 is TGTGCCAGCAGCTTCGTTAGCGGGACGTCCGGGGAGCTGTTTTTT. It specifies CASSFVSGTSGELFF.

This rearrangement joins TRBV6-1 to TRBJ1-2, with a tentative D call TRBD1 (5 bases). Trimming took off 4 bases at V and 5 bases at J, with 14 bases between the two ends. CDR1 is MNHNS, CDR2 SASEGT, per germline. The CDR3 has 14 amino acids. This chain's CDR3 is CASSVIGTEYGYTF. The CDR3 DNA is TGTGCCAGCAGTGTTATCGGGACTGAGTATGGCTACACCTTC.

The chain recombines TRBV10-3 with TRBJ1-2, with D tentatively TRBD1 (6 bases). Trimming shortened V by 0 bases and J by 2 bases, and 10 bases separated the two germline ends. The CDR3 length is 15 residues. CDR1 and CDR2 from the germline V gene are ENHRY and SYGVKD. DNA for the CDR3: TGTGCCATCAGTGAGTCAGGGGGACCGAACTATGGCTACACCTTC. It encodes CAISESGGPNYGYTF.

The J gene is TRBJ1-1, the V gene TRBV4-1, with TRBD1 matching over 10 bases. CDR1 is MGHRA, CDR2 YSYEKL, per germline. The CDR3 is made up of 13 amino acids. The junction had 1 base not matched to a gene; V was cut back by 4 bases and J by 5 bases. The CDR3 protein is CASSPGQGTEAFF. CDR3 DNA sequence: TGCGCCAGCAGCCCGGGACAGGGGACTGAAGCTTTCTTT.

The rearrangement uses TRBV9 and TRBJ2-3; D perhaps matches TRBD2 (6 bases). This CDR3 is built from 14 residues. V lost 6 bases and J 4 bases, leaving 15 bases between the germline ends. Germline V gene data show CDR1 as SGDLS and CDR2 as YYNGEE. The CDR3 DNA sequence: TGTGCCAGCACCTTAACTAGCTTCCCAGATACGCAGTATTTT. The encoded protein is CASTLTSFPDTQYF.

This chain uses TRBV25-1 with TRBJ2-1; 7 nucleotides align to TRBD2. The CDR3 spans 15 residues. CDR1 is MGHDK and CDR2 is SYGVNS in the germline V gene. V was pared by 1 base and J by 7 bases, with 7 bases of the junction left unmatched. The CDR3 loop is CASSESGGGRNEQFF. The CDR3 nucleotides read TGTGCCAGCAGTGAATCTGGGGGAGGGAGAAATGAGCAGTTCTTC.

The chain recombines TRBV7-9 with TRBJ1-2; D is unclear. This CDR3 has 14 amino acids. Germline loops: CDR1 SEHNR, CDR2 FQNEAQ (reference sequence). V was clipped by 5 bases and J by 4 bases, with 14 bases between them. The DNA of the CDR3 is TGTGCCAGCAGCCAGGTTGGAGGTTCCTATGGCTACACCTTC. Its translation is CASSQVGGSYGYTF.

The chain uses TRBV5-1 and TRBJ2-1; TRBD2 matches 10 bases. The CDR3 extends over 14 amino acids. V gave up 3 bases and J gave up 7 bases; unmatched junction bases: 4. The germline CDR1 and CDR2 sequences are SGHRS and YFSETQ. In DNA, the CDR3 is TGCGCCAGCAGCTCCGGACTAGCGGCTAATGAGCAGTTCTTC. Amino acids: CASSSGLAANEQFF.

This clone was detected only a few times. The chain joins TRBV5-1 to TRBJ2-3; maybe TRBD2 (5 bases). Germline V lookup: CDR1 SGHRS, CDR2 YFSETQ. Trimming took off 5 bases at V and 0 bases at J, with 16 bases between the two ends. The CDR3 is made up of 16 amino acids. CDR3 sequence reads: CASSQALDLSTDTQYF. In nucleotides, the CDR3 is TGCGCCAGCAGTCAGGCACTAGATCTTAGCACAGATACGCAGTATTTT.

This clone was counted only a few times. J is TRBJ2-2 and V is TRBV28, with 7 bases identical to TRBD2. The CDR3 totals 15 residues. Germline loops: CDR1 MDHEN, CDR2 SYDVKM. With V trimmed by 5 bases and J by 5 bases, 8 bases remained unmatched. CDR3 coding DNA: TGTGCCAGCAGTCTGGGGGACTACCGGACCGGGGAGCTGTTTTTT. Amino acid sequence: CASSLGDYRTGELFF. The full variable domain, in which reference TRBV28 and TRBJ2-2 provide the parts outside the CDR3, is DVKVTQSSRYLVKRTGEKVFLECVQDMDHENMFWYRQDPGLGLRLIYFSYDVKMKEKGDIPEGYSVSREKKERFSLILESASTNQTSMYLCASSLGDYRTGELFFGEGSRLTVL.

The chain employs TRBV5-1 and TRBJ2-4; D may be TRBD1 (7 bases). The germline V and J ends were trimmed by 3 bases and 2 bases, with 21 bases remaining between them. CDR3 length: 18 amino acids. Germline CDR1 SGHRS, CDR2 YFSETQ. The DNA for the CDR3 is TGCGCCAGCAGCTCAGACAGGGTGGGGGACTTCACCAAAAACATTCAGTACTTC. Translation gives CASSSDRVGDFTKNIQYF.

V usage is TRBV4-1 and J usage is TRBJ1-6; D remains ambiguous. CDR3 size: 13 residues. Trimming cost V 4 bases and J 12 bases, with 13 bases left between them. From germline, CDR1 is MGHRA and CDR2 YSYEKL. CDR3 loop: CASSPSRSQPLHF. The CDR3 DNA follows: TGCGCCAGCAGCCCCTCACGGAGTCAACCCCTCCACTTT.